A selection of T cell receptor beta chains follows, all from one sample in a study of blood T cell repertoires in COVID-19. Sequencing used immunoSEQ multiplex PCR; TCRdb keeps in-frame clones, though not all of them. The data show 200,000 or so clones, over 80% seen once. Specimen: peripheral blood. These receptors all stem from a man aged 30 to 39 with COVID-19, enrolled during active disease. CDR3s include the opening cysteine and the closing phenylalanine or tryptophan. D genes are given only for firm matches. Size is stated for part of the rows, as once, few or many counts, or as a class when the clone is expanded.

j_gene	abundance	v_gene	d_gene	CDR3aa	CDR3nt
TRBJ2-7	NA	TRBV18	TRBD1	CASSPGQGSSYEQYF	TGTGCCAGCTCACCCGGACAGGGCAGCTCCTACGAGCAGTACTTC
TRBJ1-5	NA	TRBV27	NA	CASGRDSWNQPQHF	TGTGCCAGCGGGAGGGATTCTTGGAATCAGCCCCAGCATTTT
TRBJ1-5	NA	TRBV28	NA	CASSLPSGAHQPQHF	TGTGCCAGCAGTTTACCGAGCGGCGCGCATCAGCCCCAGCATTTT
TRBJ2-7	once	TRBV28	NA	CASSLVRPSSYEQYF	TGTGCCAGCAGTTTGGTTAGACCTAGCTCCTACGAGCAGTACTTC
TRBJ1-3	NA	TRBV7-8	TRBD1	CASSSHLNRLTGQGLGGNTIYF	TGTGCCAGCAGCTCCCACCTCAATCGATTGACGGGACAGGGATTGGGAGGAAACACCATATATTTT
TRBJ2-4	once	TRBV5-8	NA	CASSSAGAAKNIQYF	TGTGCCAGCAGCTCCGCGGGGGCGGCCAAAAACATTCAGTACTTC
TRBJ1-1	NA	TRBV29-1	NA	CSVDVGDLLYAEAFF	TGCAGCGTTGATGTAGGGGATCTTTTGTACGCTGAAGCTTTCTTT
TRBJ1-2	NA	TRBV4-3	TRBD1	CASSPGQGAYGYTF	TGCGCCAGCAGCCCGGGACAGGGGGCGTATGGCTACACCTTC
TRBJ1-6	NA	TRBV19	NA	CASSTSGRSSSYNSPLHF	TGTGCCAGTAGTACCTCAGGGAGGTCAAGCTCCTATAATTCACCCCTCCACTTT
TRBJ2-7	NA	TRBV28	NA	CASNTRTGGSQGSYEQYF	TGTGCCAGCAATACCCGCACGGGGGGCTCCCAAGGATCCTACGAGCAGTACTTC
TRBJ1-5	NA	TRBV28	NA	CASSLYRVSNQPQHF	TGTGCCAGCAGTTTATACAGGGTCAGCAATCAGCCCCAGCATTTT
TRBJ2-7	NA	TRBV18	TRBD1	CASSVGQGITYEQYF	TGTGCCAGCTCAGTCGGACAGGGAATTACCTACGAGCAGTACTTC
TRBJ1-1	NA	TRBV6-5	NA	CASMTLNRATEAFF	TGTGCCAGCATGACCCTCAACAGGGCCACTGAAGCTTTCTTT
TRBJ1-3	NA	TRBV3-1/TRBV3-2	NA	CASSDGDMLWNTIYF	TGTGCCAGCAGCGATGGGGACATGCTTTGGAACACCATATATTTT
TRBJ1-3	NA	TRBV5-6	NA	CASSLVSWTNTGNTIYF	TGTGCCAGCAGCTTGGTGTCGTGGACAAACACTGGAAACACCATATATTTT
TRBJ1-1	NA	TRBV5-4	TRBD1	CASSLNRGQGTEAFF	TGTGCCAGCAGCTTGAACAGGGGGCAGGGCACTGAAGCTTTCTTT
TRBJ1-1	NA	TRBV2	TRBD1	CASIAMGRGRGNTEAFF	TGTGCCAGCATCGCCATGGGCAGGGGGCGGGGGAACACTGAAGCTTTCTTT
TRBJ2-7	NA	TRBV15	NA	CATSRERERIYEQYF	TGTGCCACCAGCAGAGAACGGGAGAGAATATACGAGCAGTACTTC
TRBJ1-4	NA	TRBV4-3	TRBD1	CASSQLTGLGEKLFF	TGCGCCAGCAGCCAACTGACAGGGTTGGGAGAAAAACTGTTTTTT
TRBJ2-1	NA	TRBV18	NA	CASSYIPGAGSNEQFF	TGTGCCAGCTCATACATACCAGGGGCCGGTTCCAATGAGCAGTTCTTC
TRBJ1-1	NA	TRBV4-2	NA	CASSQEGAGESFF	TGTGCCAGCAGCCAAGAGGGGGCAGGGGAGTCTTTCTTT
TRBJ2-2	NA	TRBV11-3	TRBD1	CASSLAYGQANTGELFF	TGTGCCAGCAGCTTAGCATATGGACAGGCGAACACCGGGGAGCTGTTTTTT
TRBJ1-1	NA	TRBV9	NA	CASSVIPQGGTEAFF	TGTGCCAGCAGCGTAATCCCCCAGGGCGGCACTGAAGCTTTCTTT
TRBJ2-1	NA	TRBV19	NA	CASSRRGGSESYNEQFF	TGTGCCAGTAGTAGAAGAGGGGGATCGGAATCCTACAATGAGCAGTTCTTC
TRBJ1-2	NA	TRBV30	NA	CAWRPPDKRDYGYTF	TGTGCCTGGAGACCCCCGGACAAGAGAGACTATGGCTACACCTTC
TRBJ1-4	NA	TRBV15	NA	CATSRGGRRARGEKLFF	TGTGCCACCAGCAGAGGGGGTCGAAGGGCTAGGGGTGAAAAACTGTTTTTT
TRBJ1-1	NA	TRBV5-5	NA	CASSTLDRMNTEAFF	TGTGCCAGCAGCACACTGGACAGAATGAACACTGAAGCTTTCTTT
TRBJ2-3	NA	TRBV13	NA	CASSPSGRNTDTQYF	TGTGCCAGCAGCCCCTCAGGCAGAAACACAGATACGCAGTATTTT
TRBJ1-1	NA	TRBV4-1	NA	CASSQGLRRLSLNTEAFF	TGCGCCAGCAGCCAAGGCTTACGTAGACTTTCCCTGAACACTGAAGCTTTCTTT